The rows below give T cell receptor beta chains drawn from one sample of a study of T cell changes during pregnancy in multiple sclerosis. TCRdb keeps only in-frame clones here, not all; method: immunoSEQ multiplex PCR. This sample has roughly 100,000 clones, with 91% found just once. Sequencing was performed on peripheral blood, taken after pregnancy. The receptors were sampled from a female donor in good health, enrolled as a control in a pregnancy study. The CDR3 runs from the conserved cysteine through the conserved F or W. The D gene is left open where the match is weak. Not every row has a clone size; where given, it reads once, few, many or a size class.

clone_size j_call v_call d_call cdr3_aa cdr3_nt
NA TRBJ1-6 TRBV7-2 NA CASSSQRRQGRNSPLHF TGTGCCAGCAGCTCACAAAGGCGGCAGGGAAGGAATTCACCCCTCCACTTT
NA TRBJ2-7 TRBV7-9 NA CASSTTTASYEQYF TGTGCCAGCAGTACCACAACAGCCTCCTACGAGCAGTACTTC
NA TRBJ1-2 TRBV7-9 NA CASSRGGASNYGYTF TGTGCCAGCAGCCGAGGGGGGGCTTCTAACTATGGCTACACCTTC
NA TRBJ2-7 TRBV2 NA CASKEQQYEQYF TGTGCCAGCAAGGAACAGCAATACGAGCAGTACTTC
NA TRBJ2-7 TRBV7-2 NA CASSPNSYEQYF TGTGCCAGCAGCCCCAACAGCTACGAGCAGTACTTC
once TRBJ2-5 TRBV18 NA CASSPTSNPETQYF TGTGCCAGCTCACCTACTAGTAACCCAGAGACCCAGTACTTC
NA TRBJ2-5 TRBV5-1 NA CASNRDSEETQYF TGCGCCAGCAACCGGGACTCAGAAGAGACCCAGTACTTC
NA TRBJ2-1 TRBV5-1 TRBD2 CASSLIAGGYNEQFF TGCGCCAGCAGCTTGATAGCGGGGGGCTACAATGAGCAGTTCTTC
NA TRBJ1-3 TRBV29-1 NA CSVAQGSSGNTIYF TGCAGCGTTGCCCAGGGCAGCTCTGGAAACACCATATATTTT
NA TRBJ2-2 TRBV5-4 NA CASSRRVTGELFF TGTGCCAGCAGCCGACGGGTGACCGGGGAGCTGTTTTTT